This note documents a single TCR beta chain sequence. This sequence is one base from a far larger clone and is likely a read error. Time point specified: after trial treatment. Treatment specified: LDRT plus nivolumab, ipilimumab, low-dose cyclophosphamide and aspirin (RACIN trial). TCR amplification involved around 22 PCR cycles with a constant-region primer and V-primer adapter. TCRdb reanalysed the reads using MiXCR and keeps one entry per CDR3 protein. Seen here are over 50,000 distinct CDR3 sequences, roughly a third observed once, and the top ten hold less than 9.5%. Germline CDR1 is PRHDT and CDR2 is FYEKMQ (reference sequence). Losses at the gene ends were 7 bases for V and 14 bases for J; bases not matched to a gene: 8. This CDR3 region has 11 residues. This record belongs to a study of low-dose radiotherapy and immunotherapy resistance in tumors.

This TCR derives from a male donor with rectosigmoid adenocarcinoma. The material sequenced was PBMCs, taken after low-dose radiotherapy plus immunotherapy. The chain has TRBV13 and TRBJ2-1; TRBD2 matches at 7 bases. CDR3 sequence: CASTGSAGKFF. The CDR3 nucleotides read TGTGCCAGCACCGGCTCAGCGGGGAAGTTCTTC. Full variable domain (rest looked up from reference TRBV13 and TRBJ2-1): AAGVIQSPRHLIKEKRETATLKCYPIPRHDTVYWYQQGPGQDPQFLISFYEKMQSDKGSIPDRFSAQQFSDYHSELNMSSLELGDSALYFCASTGSAGKFFGPGTRLTVL.